This is a list of T cell receptor beta chains from one sample in a study of shared clonotypes between healthy human individuals. Sequenced by immunoSEQ multiplex PCR; TCRdb stores in-frame clones only, minus some. Among around 99,000 clones listed, 60% to 70% were seen once. The sample was memory CD8+ T cells sorted from blood. The receptors here all came from a young man in good health. CDR3s include the opening cysteine and the closing phenylalanine or tryptophan. Each record gives: clone size, CDR3 length, J gene, D gene, V gene, CDR3 protein, CDR3 DNA. A D gene is named only where the DNA matches it firmly. Size is stated for part of the rows, as once, few or many counts, or as a class when the clone is expanded.

. 15 TRBJ2-1 TRBD1 TRBV11-3 CASSLEQGAAGEQFF TGTGCCAGCAGCTTAGAACAGGGGGCTGCGGGTGAGCAGTTCTTC
. 12 TRBJ1-2 . TRBV11-2 CASSPTNYGYTF TGTGCCAGCAGCCCAACTAACTATGGCTACACCTTC
many 14 TRBJ2-5 TRBD1 TRBV5-1 CASGRQGEGETQYF TGCGCCAGCGGACGACAGGGGGAGGGAGAGACCCAGTACTTC
. 16 TRBJ2-1 TRBD1 TRBV28 CASSAPGTGLLGEQFF TGTGCCAGCAGCGCCCCCGGGACAGGGCTTTTAGGTGAGCAGTTCTTC
few 17 TRBJ2-5 TRBD1 TRBV5-6 CASSLVLGQGDQETQYF TGTGCCAGCAGCTTGGTCTTAGGACAGGGGGACCAAGAGACCCAGTACTTC
. 13 TRBJ2-7 TRBD1 TRBV5-5 CASTKDRVIGQYF TGTGCCAGCACCAAAGACAGGGTAATCGGGCAGTACTTC
. 16 TRBJ2-3 . TRBV7-9 CASSLAPSRGTDTQYF TGTGCCAGCAGCTTAGCCCCATCGAGAGGCACAGATACGCAGTATTTT
many 12 TRBJ2-1 . TRBV28 CASSPGVNEQFF TGTGCCAGCAGCCCCGGGGTCAATGAGCAGTTCTTC
few 13 TRBJ2-7 . TRBV11-2 CASSPRESYEQYF TGTGCCAGCAGCCCCAGGGAATCCTACGAGCAGTACTTC
. 17 TRBJ2-3 . TRBV7-9 CASSLGSGVSHTDTQYF TGTGCCAGCAGCTTAGGTTCGGGGGTCAGCCACACAGATACGCAGTATTTT
few 16 TRBJ2-6 TRBD2 TRBV4-3 CASGRSGGTGANVLTF TGCGCCAGCGGCAGGTCGGGAGGGACTGGGGCCAACGTCCTGACTTTC
few 15 TRBJ2-7 . TRBV19 CASSLIAGQSYEQYF TGTGCCAGTAGCCTAATCGCGGGACAGTCCTACGAGCAGTACTTC
many 15 TRBJ2-7 . TRBV12-5 CASGLVCLSYYEQYF TGTGCTAGTGGTTTGGTTTGTCTCAGTTACTACGAGCAGTACTTC
. 13 TRBJ2-1 . TRBV9 CASSVDRANEQFF TGTGCCAGCAGCGTAGATAGGGCTAATGAGCAGTTCTTC
. 14 TRBJ2-7 . TRBV9 CASSFRDGSYEQYF TGTGCCAGCAGCTTCCGGGACGGATCCTACGAGCAGTACTTC
. 15 TRBJ2-1 . TRBV18 CASSPYPRANNEQFF TGTGCCAGCTCACCCTACCCTAGGGCGAACAATGAGCAGTTCTTC
once 13 TRBJ2-1 . TRBV6-6 CASRGDVMNEQFF TGTGCCAGCAGGGGGGACGTAATGAATGAGCAGTTCTTC
. 15 TRBJ2-7 . TRBV15 CATSRDGGPSYEQYF TGTGCCACCAGCAGAGACGGGGGACCTTCTTACGAGCAGTACTTC
. 16 TRBJ2-7 TRBD1 TRBV10-2 CASSESIGQGAYEQYF TGCGCCAGCAGTGAGTCTATTGGACAGGGAGCCTACGAGCAGTACTTC
few 14 TRBJ1-5 TRBD1 TRBV7-9 CASSRTGINQPQHF TGTGCCAGCAGCCGGACAGGGATCAATCAGCCCCAGCATTTT
many 14 TRBJ1-1 . TRBV6-6 CASSKQAWDTEAFF TGTGCCAGCAGCAAACAGGCCTGGGACACTGAAGCTTTCTTT
few 14 TRBJ2-7 TRBD2 TRBV7-2 CASSTGLAGAEQYF TGTGCCAGCAGCACGGGACTAGCGGGAGCCGAGCAGTACTTC
. 14 TRBJ2-3 TRBD2 TRBV6-5 CASMGGRASYTQYF TGTGCCAGCATGGGGGGGAGGGCCAGTTATACGCAGTATTTT
once 13 TRBJ2-2 . TRBV9 CASTPWGAGELFF TGTGCCAGCACCCCGTGGGGGGCCGGGGAGCTGTTTTTT
. 20 TRBJ2-7 TRBD2 TRBV14 CASSQVPSGSSNGDLGEQYF TGTGCCAGCAGCCAAGTACCTAGCGGGTCTTCTAATGGCGATTTGGGCGAGCAGTACTTC
. 14 TRBJ2-1 . TRBV9 CASSGSPLYNEQFF TGTGCCAGCAGCGGCAGCCCCCTTTACAATGAGCAGTTCTTC
. 15 TRBJ2-1 . TRBV25-1 CASSEPSVSVNEQFF TGTGCCAGCAGTGAACCGAGCGTCAGTGTCAATGAGCAGTTCTTC
once 15 TRBJ2-2 . TRBV4-3 CASSHSLGVAGELFF TGCGCCAGCAGCCATAGCCTAGGGGTAGCGGGGGAGCTGTTTTTT
. 13 TRBJ2-1 . TRBV7-7 CASSLGGLDEQFF TGTGCTAGCAGCTTAGGAGGACTCGATGAGCAGTTCTTC
. 18 TRBJ1-1 . TRBV5-5 CASSFGKQGHGANTEAFF TGTGCCAGCAGCTTCGGGAAACAGGGTCACGGTGCGAACACTGAAGCTTTCTTT
few 13 TRBJ2-2 . TRBV10-1 CASSDGRIGELFF TGCGCCAGCAGCGATGGGAGAATCGGGGAGCTGTTTTTT
. 16 TRBJ2-2 . TRBV12-2 CASRSRASGRAGELFF TGTGCAAGTCGCTCAAGGGCTAGCGGGAGGGCCGGGGAGCTGTTTTTT
. 16 TRBJ2-1 . TRBV6-6 CASSYSREVRENEQFF TGTGCCAGCAGTTACTCTCGAGAGGTTCGGGAAAATGAGCAGTTCTTC
. 15 TRBJ2-2 TRBD2 TRBV11-2 CASSQGTSGTGELFF TGTGCCAGCAGCCAAGGGACTAGCGGGACTGGGGAGCTGTTTTTT
. 15 TRBJ1-1 TRBD1 TRBV7-8 CASSPKDRVNTEAFF TGTGCCAGCAGCCCTAAGGACAGGGTGAACACTGAAGCTTTCTTT
. 12 TRBJ2-7 . TRBV11-1 CASSMGAYEQYF TGTGCCAGCTCCATGGGGGCATACGAGCAGTACTTC
once 18 TRBJ2-6 . TRBV5-1 CASSLSTGIASGANVLTF TGCGCCAGCAGCTTGTCTACGGGTATAGCCTCTGGGGCCAACGTCCTGACTTTC
. 12 TRBJ1-2 . TRBV6-6 CASSYSMYGYTF TGTGCCAGCAGTTACTCGATGTATGGCTACACCTTC
. 15 TRBJ2-5 . TRBV5-1 CASSLTGLGEETQYF TGCGCCAGCAGCTTGACGGGCCTCGGTGAAGAGACCCAGTACTTC
. 15 TRBJ2-2 TRBD2 TRBV10-2 CASSPGLAGVGELFF TGCGCCAGCAGCCCCGGACTAGCGGGAGTTGGGGAGCTGTTTTTT
. 17 TRBJ2-7 . TRBV7-2 CASSPKGAGYFLFEQYF TGTGCCAGCAGTCCCAAAGGGGCGGGGTATTTCTTGTTCGAGCAGTACTTC
. 15 TRBJ1-1 . TRBV10-1 CASSESRDLDTEAFF TGCGCCAGCAGTGAGTCGCGGGATCTGGACACTGAAGCTTTCTTT
. 15 TRBJ2-7 TRBD1 TRBV27 CASSSRDRGHYEQYF TGTGCCAGCAGTTCCCGGGACAGGGGGCACTACGAGCAGTACTTC
. 15 TRBJ2-1 . TRBV2 CASFRLASEGSEQFF TGTGCCAGCTTCCGACTTGCTAGCGAAGGGAGTGAGCAGTTCTTC
. 14 TRBJ1-1 . TRBV25-1 CASSGVRLGTEAFF TGTGCCAGCAGTGGAGTCCGTCTCGGCACTGAAGCTTTCTTT
. 16 TRBJ2-2 . TRBV6-4 CASSDDVGVSTGELFF TGTGCCAGCAGTGACGATGTAGGGGTGAGCACCGGGGAGCTGTTTTTT
. 15 TRBJ2-7 TRBD1 TRBV10-3 CAITPSRTGVREQYF TGTGCCATCACTCCTTCACGTACAGGGGTACGTGAGCAGTACTTC
. 13 TRBJ2-7 . TRBV10-1 CASSEETHYEQYF TGCGCCAGCAGTGAGGAGACCCACTACGAGCAGTACTTC
. 20 TRBJ2-3 . TRBV19 CASSTHHPGGRTGVTDTQYF TGTGCCAGTAGTACGCACCACCCGGGGGGGAGGACAGGGGTCACAGATACGCAGTATTTT
medium-sized 14 TRBJ2-7 TRBD2 TRBV6-6 CASSYSTSAYEQYF TGTGCCAGCAGTTACTCGACTAGCGCCTACGAGCAGTACTTC
few 14 TRBJ2-1 TRBD2 TRBV29-1 CSVVGREGYNEQFF TGCAGCGTTGTGGGGCGGGAGGGATACAATGAGCAGTTCTTC
. 12 TRBJ2-7 . TRBV28 CASSSLEYEQYF TGTGCCAGCAGTTCCCTTGAATACGAGCAGTACTTC
. 16 TRBJ2-2 . TRBV9 CASSLAISLVTGELFF TGTGCCAGCAGCCTAGCGATTAGTCTGGTGACCGGGGAGCTGTTTTTT
. 14 TRBJ2-1 . TRBV19 CARINREAYNEQFF TGTGCCAGGATTAACAGGGAGGCCTACAATGAGCAGTTCTTC
few 13 TRBJ2-1 . TRBV27 CASSPRPHNEQFF TGTGCCAGCAGTCCGCGGCCGCACAATGAGCAGTTCTTC